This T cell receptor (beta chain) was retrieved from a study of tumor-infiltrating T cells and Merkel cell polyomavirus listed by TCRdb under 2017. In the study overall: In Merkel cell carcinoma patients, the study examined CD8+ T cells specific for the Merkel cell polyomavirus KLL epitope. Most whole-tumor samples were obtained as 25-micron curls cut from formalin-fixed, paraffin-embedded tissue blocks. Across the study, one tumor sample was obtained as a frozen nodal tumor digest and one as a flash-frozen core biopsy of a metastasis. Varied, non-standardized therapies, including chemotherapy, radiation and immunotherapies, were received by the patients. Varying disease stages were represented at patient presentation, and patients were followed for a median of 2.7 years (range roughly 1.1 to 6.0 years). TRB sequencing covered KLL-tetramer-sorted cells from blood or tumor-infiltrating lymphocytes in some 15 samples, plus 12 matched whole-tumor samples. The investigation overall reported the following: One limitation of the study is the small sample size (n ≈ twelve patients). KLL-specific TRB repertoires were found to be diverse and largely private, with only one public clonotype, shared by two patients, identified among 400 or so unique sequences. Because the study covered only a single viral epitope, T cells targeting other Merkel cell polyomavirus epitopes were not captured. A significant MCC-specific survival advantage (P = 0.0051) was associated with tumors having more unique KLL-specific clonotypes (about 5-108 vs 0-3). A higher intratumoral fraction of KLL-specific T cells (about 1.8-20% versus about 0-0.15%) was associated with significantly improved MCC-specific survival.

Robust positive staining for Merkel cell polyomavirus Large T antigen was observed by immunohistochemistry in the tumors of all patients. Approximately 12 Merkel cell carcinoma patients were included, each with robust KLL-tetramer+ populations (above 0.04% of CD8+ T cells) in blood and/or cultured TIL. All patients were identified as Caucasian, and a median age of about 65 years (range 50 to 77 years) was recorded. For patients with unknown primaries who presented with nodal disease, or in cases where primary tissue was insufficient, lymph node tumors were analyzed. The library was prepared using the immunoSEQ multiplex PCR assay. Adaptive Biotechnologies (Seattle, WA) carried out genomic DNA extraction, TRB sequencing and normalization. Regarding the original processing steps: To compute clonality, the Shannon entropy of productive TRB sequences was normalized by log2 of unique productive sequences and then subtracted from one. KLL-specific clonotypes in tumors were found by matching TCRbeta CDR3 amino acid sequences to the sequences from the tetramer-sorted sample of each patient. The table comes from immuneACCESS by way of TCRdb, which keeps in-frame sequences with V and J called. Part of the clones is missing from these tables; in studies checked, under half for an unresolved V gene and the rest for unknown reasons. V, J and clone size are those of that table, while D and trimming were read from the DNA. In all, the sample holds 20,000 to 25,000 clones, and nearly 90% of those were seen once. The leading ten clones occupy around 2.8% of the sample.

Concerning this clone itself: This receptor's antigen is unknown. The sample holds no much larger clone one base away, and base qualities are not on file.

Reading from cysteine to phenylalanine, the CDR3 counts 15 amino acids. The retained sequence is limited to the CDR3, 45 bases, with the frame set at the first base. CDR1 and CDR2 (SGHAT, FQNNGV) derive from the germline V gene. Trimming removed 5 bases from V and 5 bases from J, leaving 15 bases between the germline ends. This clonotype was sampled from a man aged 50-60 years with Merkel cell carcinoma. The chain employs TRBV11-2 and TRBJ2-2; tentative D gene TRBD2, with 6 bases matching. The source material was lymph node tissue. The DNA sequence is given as TGTGCCAGCAGCCACATCGCGGGGCGTACCGGGGAGCTGTTTTTT. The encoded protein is CASSHIAGRTGELFF.